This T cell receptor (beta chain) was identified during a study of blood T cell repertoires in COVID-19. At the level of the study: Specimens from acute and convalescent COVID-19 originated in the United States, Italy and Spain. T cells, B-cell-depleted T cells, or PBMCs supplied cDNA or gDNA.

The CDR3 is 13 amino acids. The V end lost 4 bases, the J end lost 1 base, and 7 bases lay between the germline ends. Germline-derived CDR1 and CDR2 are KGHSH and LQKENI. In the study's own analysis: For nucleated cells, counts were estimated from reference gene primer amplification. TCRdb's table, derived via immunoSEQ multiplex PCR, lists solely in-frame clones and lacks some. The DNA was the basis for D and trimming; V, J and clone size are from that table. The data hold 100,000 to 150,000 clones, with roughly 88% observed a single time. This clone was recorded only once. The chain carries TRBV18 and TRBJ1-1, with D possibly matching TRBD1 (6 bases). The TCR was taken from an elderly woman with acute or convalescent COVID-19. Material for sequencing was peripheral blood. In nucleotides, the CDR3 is TGTGCCAGCTCACTGGACAGGAACACTGAAGCTTTCTTT. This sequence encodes CASSLDRNTEAFF.